Shown below are 13 T cell receptor beta chains from a single sample sequenced in a study of blood T cell repertoires in COVID-19 (TCRdb year 2020). Library construction relied on the immunoSEQ multiplex PCR assay. TCRdb mirrors the immuneACCESS table, restricted to in-frame sequences. Some clones are absent from its copies; in checked studies, under half trace to an unresolved V gene, and the reason for the others is unknown. The sample table records a few hundred thousand clones; over 75% of these occur just once. Roughly 2% of the sample is held by the ten biggest clonotypes. Sequenced input: PBMCs or T cells enriched from blood (not recorded which). Receptors originate from a man in his forties in a cohort exposed to, infected with or recovered from COVID-19 (not recorded which).

This clone was counted once. V usage is TRBV3-1 (or the pseudogene TRBV3-2) and J usage is TRBJ2-1; no clear D. Germline V CDR1 and CDR2: LGHDT, YNNKEL (reference sequence). The CDR3 totals 12 residues. V shed 4 bases and J shed 8 bases, with 9 bases lying between them. CDR3 nucleotides: TGTGCCAGCAGCCGAACGAAGCATGAGCAGTTCTTC. This encodes CASSRTKHEQFF.

The V call is TRBV27, the J call TRBJ1-1; possible D gene TRBD1, 5 bases. The CDR3 spans 15 residues. V lost 0 bases to trimming and J lost 2 bases, with 10 bases between them. Germline CDR1 MNHEY, CDR2 SMNVEV (reference sequence). The DNA of the CDR3 is TGTGCCAGCAGTTTATCGAGGACAACCAACACTGAAGCTTTCTTT. Its translation is CASSLSRTTNTEAFF.

The chain has TRBV6-5 and TRBJ1-1; a weak D match, TRBD1 (5 bases). The CDR3 is made up of 14 amino acids. The germline V gene has CDR1 MNHEY and CDR2 SVGAGI. V shed 5 bases and J shed 0 bases, with 10 bases lying between them. CDR3 region: CASSPDTLNTEAFF. In DNA, the CDR3 is TGTGCCAGCAGTCCGGACACCCTGAACACTGAAGCTTTCTTT.

The CDR3 protein is CASRPNRGMGETQYF. CDR3 coding DNA: TGTGCCAGCAGACCTAACAGGGGAATGGGAGAGACCCAGTACTTC. The V and J genes are TRBV3-1 (or the pseudogene TRBV3-2) and TRBJ2-5, with 7 bases fitting TRBD1. Unmatched junction bases numbered 11, after V lost 6 bases and J lost 4 bases. There are 15 residues in the CDR3. CDR1 is LGHDT, CDR2 YNNKEL, per germline (reference sequence).

V and J are TRBV5-1 and TRBJ2-7; 7 bases agree with TRBD1. The CDR3 sequence is 13 residues long. The V gene end was trimmed by 6 bases and the J gene end by 5 bases; junction bases not matched to a gene: 8. Germline V gene data show CDR1 as SGHRS and CDR2 as YFSETQ. The CDR3 DNA is TGCGCCAGCACAAAGGGGGCTGGAGACGAGCAGTACTTC. As protein: CASTKGAGDEQYF.

The chain carries TRBV30 and TRBJ1-2; 7 bases line up with TRBD1. V shed 4 bases, J shed 4 bases, and the junction held 6 bases outside the gene matches. This CDR3 has 13 amino acids. The germline V gene has CDR1 GTSNPN and CDR2 SVGIG (reference sequence). CDR3 DNA: TGTGCCTGGAACAGGGGAGAGGGCTATGGCTACACCTTC. This codes for CAWNRGEGYGYTF.

The V call is TRBV5-1, the J call TRBJ1-1, with 7 nucleotides matching TRBD1. The CDR3 covers 13 residues. Germline assignment: CDR1 SGHRS and CDR2 YFSETQ. Trimming at V came to 3 bases and at J to 3 bases, leaving 2 bases not matched to a gene. The CDR3, as DNA: TGCGCCAGCAGCTCGCAGGGGGACACTGAAGCTTTCTTT. Translated, it gives CASSSQGDTEAFF.

The chain employs TRBV5-1 and TRBJ2-4, with D possibly TRBD2 on 5 matching bases. The length of the CDR3 is 15 residues. Per germline, CDR1 SGHRS and CDR2 YFSETQ. Trimming stripped 0 bases from V and 1 base from J, with 8 bases between. This chain's CDR3 is CASSLGGDAKNIQYF. Here the CDR3 DNA reads TGCGCCAGCAGCTTGGGGGGAGATGCCAAAAACATTCAGTACTTC.

The chain carries TRBV6-1 and TRBJ2-5; 9 bases agree with TRBD1. The CDR3 spans 16 residues. Germline trimming cut 4 bases from V and 4 bases from J; bases unmatched to any gene: 10. The V gene's germline CDR1 is MNHNS and CDR2 SASEGT. The CDR3 nucleotides read TGTGCCAGCAGTGCACCCCGATCGACAGGGGGAGAGACCCAGTACTTC. Amino acids: CASSAPRSTGGETQYF.

The chain carries TRBV5-5 and TRBJ1-3; D perhaps matches TRBD1 (5 bases). The CDR3 has 14 amino acids. From germline, CDR1 is SGHKS and CDR2 YYEKEE (reference sequence). The ends were cut back, 2 bases at V and 5 bases at J, with 11 bases in the middle. In DNA form, the CDR3 reads TGTGCCAGCAGCTTCGGTACAGGCAGAAACACCATATATTTT. Its translation: CASSFGTGRNTIYF.

The gene calls are TRBV11-2 and TRBJ2-7; 7 bases agree with TRBD2. The CDR3 sequence is 17 residues long. The trim removed 1 base at V and 1 base at J, leaving 10 bases unmatched. In germline, CDR1 is SGHAT, CDR2 FQNNGV. The CDR3 DNA follows: TGTGCCAGCAGCTTAGGAGTGGGGAGGGCCGGGTCCTACGAGCAGTACTTC. It is translated as CASSLGVGRAGSYEQYF.

J is TRBJ1-2 and V is TRBV6-1; 7 nucleotides align to TRBD1. Germline trimming cut 0 bases from V and 8 bases from J; bases unmatched to any gene: 6. The CDR3 sequence is 14 residues long. CDR1 and CDR2 from the germline V gene are MNHNS and SASEGT. In DNA form, the CDR3 reads TGTGCCAGCAGTGAAGCGGGGGACAGTCGCGGCTACACCTTC. Its translation: CASSEAGDSRGYTF.

This chain connects TRBV30 to TRBJ2-1; unclear D gene. Trimming removed 0 bases at V and 8 bases at J, with 11 bases between. The CDR3 length is 13 residues. Germline lookup yields CDR1 GTSNPN and CDR2 SVGIG (reference sequence). CDR3 region: CAWSVQIYDEQFF. The DNA of the CDR3 is TGTGCCTGGAGTGTACAGATCTATGATGAGCAGTTCTTC.